This TCR beta chain was recovered during a study of blood T cell repertoires in COVID-19. Overall study: COVID-19 samples, acute and convalescent, were from the United States, Italy and Spain.

Per the germline V gene, CDR1 is SGDLS and CDR2 is YYNGEE. V lost 5 bases, J lost 5 bases, and 21 bases lay in between. The CDR3 sequence is 16 residues long. The study recruited people aged roughly 18 to 100 years across about 25 US areas. All recovered Cohort 3 donors got two negative PCRs, got clearance, or saw symptom resolution. Source study methods: The assay estimated nucleated cells by amplifying reference gene primers. Repertoires were generated with immunoSEQ multiplex PCR, while TCRdb's copy carries only in-frame clones and drops some. V and J calls plus clone size are reproduced from that table; the DNA served to infer D and trimming. Among 200,000 to 250,000 clones listed, about 88% were seen once.

The receptor was isolated from a woman under 40 who had recovered from COVID-19. V is TRBV9 and J is TRBJ2-3, with D perhaps TRBD2 (6 bases). The sequencing sample was made of PBMCs or T cells enriched from blood (not recorded which). CDR3: CASSFAGTPGGDTQYF. In nucleotides, the CDR3 is TGTGCCAGCAGTTTCGCCGGGACTCCAGGAGGAGATACGCAGTATTTT.